This entry features one T cell receptor (beta chain) sequence. The data were obtained in a study of technical replicates of blood from several donors. Only in-frame clones appear in the TCRdb table, and some are missing; sequencing was by immunoSEQ multiplex PCR. The sample has tens of thousands of clones; 93% are singletons. Germline loops: CDR1 GTSNPN, CDR2 SVGIG (reference sequence). The CDR3 runs 13 residues. The chain is built from TRBV30 and TRBJ2-7, with 7 bases identical to TRBD1. This clonotype was sampled from a human donor in good health. The sequencing sample was made of T cells isolated from PBMCs. CDR3 residues: CAPGTDESYEQYF. The CDR3 bases are TGTGCTCCTGGGACAGACGAGTCCTACGAGCAGTACTTC.